The 13 T cell receptor beta chains presented below share a single source sample, sequenced in a study of naive and memory T cell subsets. The sample's treatment: skin biopsy from PPD injection site in Mantoux-positive individual. A UMI-containing oligonucleotide was joined by 3' ligation to the TCR cDNA template. Amplification of ligated cDNA took four PCR rounds with SP2 and nested alpha and beta constant primers. Each CDR3 protein is one row after TCRdb ran MiXCR on the UMI-ligation and nested PCR reads. The sample carries about 37,000 distinct CDR3 sequences, roughly 9.6% recorded once. The material sequenced was skin, taken from a tuberculin skin test site. The receptors originated from an adult in good health.

This clonotype was seen a handful of times. V is TRBV27 and J is TRBJ1-2; 7 positions agree with TRBD1. Trimming cost V 5 bases and J 1 base; bases outside gene matches: 4. This CDR3 has 14 amino acids. Looked up from germline, CDR1 is MNHEY and CDR2 is SMNVEV (reference sequence). The DNA of the CDR3 is TGTGCCAGCAGTCCGGGACAGCGTAACTATGGCTACACCTTC. This gives the protein CASSPGQRNYGYTF.

The chain couples TRBV20-1 to TRBJ1-5, with 9 bases matching TRBD1. The J segment lost 5 bases and the V segment lost 5 bases, leaving 10 bases of the junction unmatched. Germline CDR1 DFQATT, CDR2 SNEGSKA (reference sequence). The length of the CDR3 is 15 residues. CDR3 sequence: CSAERTGTGYQPQHF. CDR3 sequence (DNA): TGCAGTGCTGAGAGGACCGGGACAGGGTATCAGCCCCAGCATTTT.

This clonotype has at least ten counts. The V gene is TRBV7-2, the J gene TRBJ2-2; D is possibly TRBD1 (6 bases). The CDR3 has 13 amino acids. CDR1 and CDR2 from the germline V gene are SGHTA and FQGNSA. The V and J ends lost 11 bases and 0 bases respectively, with 10 bases between them. Here the CDR3 DNA reads TGTGCCGCACGGACAGCGAACACCGGGGAGCTGTTTTTT. It yields the protein CAARTANTGELFF. Full variable domain (missing parts from reference TRBV7-2 and TRBJ2-2): GAGVSQSPSNKVTEKGKDVELRCDPISGHTALYWYRQSLGQGLEFLIYFQGNSAPDKSGLPSDRFSAERTGGSVSTLTIQRTQQEDSAVYLCAARTANTGELFFGEGSRLTVL.

This clonotype came up a few times. The chain is built from TRBV2 and TRBJ2-5; D gene ambiguous. Trimming stripped 3 bases from V and 5 bases from J, with 10 bases between. The CDR3 is made up of 13 amino acids. CDR1 SNHLY and CDR2 FYNNEI come from the germline V gene. CDR3 loop: CASSDSELETQYF. CDR3 nucleotides: TGTGCCAGCAGTGATTCCGAGTTGGAGACCCAGTACTTC. Together with reference TRBV2 and TRBJ2-5, the CDR3 gives the full variable domain: EPEVTQTPSHQVTQMGQEVILRCVPISNHLYFYWYRQILGQKVEFLVSFYNNEISEKSEIFDDQFSVERPDGSNFTLKIRSTKLEDSAMYFCASSDSELETQYFGPGTRLLVL.

The CDR3 sequence is CASSVGTSAFYEQYF. The CDR3 DNA follows: TGTGCCAGCAGCGTCGGGACTAGCGCCTTCTACGAGCAGTACTTC. This chain links TRBV11-3 with TRBJ2-7; TRBD2 matches 10 bases. The CDR3 is 15 residues long. Germline CDR1 is SGHNT and CDR2 is YENEEA. V dropped 5 bases and J dropped 3; count of bases not matched to a gene: 7.

This clonotype was counted only a few times. The V and J genes are TRBV6-6 and TRBJ2-1, with D maybe TRBD1 (6 bases). The ends were cut back, 7 bases at V and 10 bases at J, with 11 bases in the middle. The germline V gene encodes CDR1 MNHNY and CDR2 SVGAGI (reference sequence). The CDR3 length is 11 residues. The CDR3 region is CASTCGQEQFF. DNA for the CDR3: TGTGCCAGCACCTGTGGACAGGAGCAGTTCTTC.

This clonotype was picked up many times. V gene TRBV19 combines with J gene TRBJ2-7; D perhaps matches TRBD2 (6 bases). This CDR3 comprises 15 residues. V dropped 5 bases and J dropped 2 bases, with 16 bases sitting between them. The V gene's germline CDR1 is LNHDA and CDR2 SQIVND (reference sequence). The CDR3, as DNA: TGTGCCAGTAGTTCCCTCAAGGCGGGAACCTACGAGCAGTACTTC. It specifies CASSSLKAGTYEQYF.

The rearrangement links TRBV6-5 to TRBJ2-7; 7 nucleotides line up with TRBD1. V shed 4 bases, J shed 3 bases, and the junction held 6 bases outside the gene matches. There are 14 residues in the CDR3. CDR1 is MNHEY and CDR2 is SVGAGI in the germline V gene. DNA of the CDR3: TGTGCCAGCAGTTTAACGAACAGGGGCTACGAGCAGTACTTC. Amino acids: CASSLTNRGYEQYF.

This clonotype showed up many times. CDR3 DNA: TGTGCCAGCAGCTCAGGACAGGGTTTTAACAATGAGCAGTTCTTC. Protein: CASSSGQGFNNEQFF. This chain links TRBV7-9 with TRBJ2-1; 8 bases match TRBD1. V lost 4 bases, J lost 5 bases, and 7 bases stayed unmatched. The CDR3 has 15 residues. Germline assignment: CDR1 SEHNR and CDR2 FQNEAQ (reference sequence).

The chain links TRBV12-3 or TRBV12-4 to TRBJ1-4; 10 bases agree with TRBD1. The CDR3 consists of 13 residues. Losses at the gene ends were 5 bases for V and 13 bases for J; bases not matched to a gene: 7. The CDR3 DNA reads as TGTGCCAGCAGTCTCGCCGGGACAGGGGCACTGTTTTTT. It encodes CASSLAGTGALFF.

This clonotype was observed at least ten times. The chain uses TRBV10-3 and TRBJ2-7, with 8 bases matching TRBD1. The V and J ends lost 3 bases and 2 bases, in that order; junction bases with no gene match: 6. The CDR3 is 15 amino acids. Germline assignment: CDR1 ENHRY and CDR2 SYGVKD. The CDR3 nucleotides are TGTGCCATCAGTGACAGGGGGCGCGGGACCTACGAGCAGTACTTC. Its protein is CAISDRGRGTYEQYF.

Ten or more counts support this clonotype. The rearrangement uses TRBV7-2 and TRBJ2-7, with 8 positions matching TRBD1. The ends lost 5 bases at V and 5 bases at J; junction bases unmatched: 11. Germline-derived CDR1 and CDR2 are SGHTA and FQGNSA. This CDR3 spans 15 amino acids. CDR3 region: CASSPDRAQANEQYF. In nucleotides, the CDR3 is TGTGCCAGCAGCCCGGACAGGGCCCAGGCCAACGAGCAGTACTTC.

The rearrangement links TRBV28 to TRBJ1-1; 7 bases match TRBD1. There are 15 residues in the CDR3. Germline V gene sequence: CDR1 MDHEN, CDR2 SYDVKM. V lost 8 bases, J lost 4 bases, and 13 bases stayed unmatched. The CDR3 protein is CASWSGTARGTEAFF. The CDR3 DNA sequence: TGTGCCAGCTGGTCCGGGACAGCTCGGGGCACTGAAGCTTTCTTT.